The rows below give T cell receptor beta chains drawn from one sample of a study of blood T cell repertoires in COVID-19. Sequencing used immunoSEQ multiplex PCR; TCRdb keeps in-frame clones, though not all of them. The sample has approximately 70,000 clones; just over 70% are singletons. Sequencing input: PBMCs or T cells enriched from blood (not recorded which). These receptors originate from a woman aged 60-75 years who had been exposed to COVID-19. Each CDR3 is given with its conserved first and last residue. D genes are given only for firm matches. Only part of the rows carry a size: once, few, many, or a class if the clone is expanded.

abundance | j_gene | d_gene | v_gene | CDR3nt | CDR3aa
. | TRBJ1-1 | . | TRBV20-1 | TGCAGTGCTAGTCCAGTAGCAGGGTATAGCACTGAAGCTTTCTTT | CSASPVAGYSTEAFF
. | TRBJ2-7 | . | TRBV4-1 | TGCGCCAGCAGCCAAGATGTACTGGACACCGAGCAGTACTTC | CASSQDVLDTEQYF
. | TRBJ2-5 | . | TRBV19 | TGTGCCAGTAGTACCGGGTGGGAGACCCAGTACTTC | CASSTGWETQYF
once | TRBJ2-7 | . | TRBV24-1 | TGTGCCACCAGTGGTAGCTCCTACGAGCAGTACTTC | CATSGSSYEQYF
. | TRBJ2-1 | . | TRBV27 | TGTGCCAGCAGTTCCAAGAAGGGGGTTGAGCAGTTCTTC | CASSSKKGVEQFF
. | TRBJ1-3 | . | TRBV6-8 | TGTGCCAGCAGTTACCCACCTCGACGAACGGGGGGAAACACCATATATTTT | CASSYPPRRTGGNTIYF
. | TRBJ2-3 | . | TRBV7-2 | TGTGCCAGCAGCTTAGGGGGGGGCGTGGGCGATACGCAGTATTTT | CASSLGGGVGDTQYF
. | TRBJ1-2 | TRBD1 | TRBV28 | TGTGCCAGCAGTTCCTACAGGGGGAGTGGCTACACCTTC | CASSSYRGSGYTF
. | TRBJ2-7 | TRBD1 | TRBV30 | TGTGCCTGGTCCCCCCGGGACAGGGGATCCGAGCAGTACTTC | CAWSPRDRGSEQYF
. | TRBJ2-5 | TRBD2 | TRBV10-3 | TGTGCCATCAGTGCGGGGACTAGCGGGAGGATGGAGACCCAGTACTTC | CAISAGTSGRMETQYF
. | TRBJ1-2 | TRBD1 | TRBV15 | TGTGCCACCAGCAGACGACAGGGGGCCCTAAACTATGGCTACACCTTC | CATSRRQGALNYGYTF
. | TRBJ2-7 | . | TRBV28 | TGTGCCAGCAAGGACTTCTCCTACGAGCAGTACTTC | CASKDFSYEQYF